This entry lists 21 T cell receptor beta chains sequenced from one sample in a study of CD8+ T cells in alopecia areata. Treatment given: oral pan-JAK inhibitor, 5-10 mg twice daily. RNA was extracted and reverse transcribed into cDNA as the sequencing template. The table came from immunoSEQ multiplex PCR; TCRdb's copy has only in-frame clones and leaves some out. The data show roughly 46,000 clones, about three fifths seen once. Here the sequenced sample was CD8+ T cells sorted from blood, taken at week 4, from a patient treated with tofacitinib. These receptor sequences come from a human donor with alopecia areata.

Turning to this clone: Mismatch with germline at one junction end may stem from a read error. The chain has TRBV9 and TRBJ2-1; 14 positions match TRBD2. The germline CDR1 and CDR2 sequences are SGDLS and YYNGEE. The CDR3 is 17 amino acids. The CDR3 DNA reads as TGTGCCAGCAGCGTAAGCGGACTAGCGGGGGGTTACAGTGAGCAGTTCTTC. Protein: CASSVSGLAGGYSEQFF.

The chain joins TRBV29-1 to TRBJ1-2, with a tentative D call TRBD1 (5 bases). The CDR3 runs to 11 residues. The ends were cut back, 4 bases at V and 4 bases at J, with 7 bases in the middle. From germline, CDR1 is SQVTM and CDR2 ANQGSEA. CDR3 sequence reads: CSVAGTYGYTF. DNA of the CDR3: TGCAGCGTTGCTGGGACCTATGGCTACACCTTC.

The rearrangement joins TRBV7-9 to TRBJ2-7; D possibly corresponds to TRBD2 (5 bases). The CDR3 extends over 12 amino acids. The germline CDR1 and CDR2 sequences are SEHNR and FQNEAQ (reference sequence). The V and J ends lost 1 base and 6 bases respectively, with 7 bases between them. The CDR3, as DNA: TGTGCCAGCAGCTTAGGAGGGCGCGAGCAGTACTTC. It encodes CASSLGGREQYF.

The CDR3 loop is CASSLSMVGGTDTQYF. The CDR3 coding sequence is TGTGCCAGCAGCTTATCAATGGTCGGGGGCACAGATACGCAGTATTTT. The chain uses TRBV7-2 and TRBJ2-3, with D maybe TRBD2 (5 bases). The ends were cut back, 2 bases at V and 1 base at J, with 13 bases in the middle. Per the germline V gene, CDR1 is SGHTA and CDR2 is FQGNSA. This CDR3 region has 16 residues.

This chain connects TRBV4-1 to TRBJ2-7; D not resolved. Germline V gives CDR1 MGHRA, CDR2 YSYEKL. The CDR3 extends over 13 amino acids. Trimming left V 3 bases short and J 2 bases short, with 8 bases between. The CDR3 region has the DNA TGCGCCAGCAGCCACCCAACAGCCTACGAGCAGTACTTC. Translation gives CASSHPTAYEQYF.

The chain employs TRBV4-3 and TRBJ2-5; D gene uncertain. The CDR3 is 11 amino acids. The germline gives CDR1 LGHNA, CDR2 YSLEER. Trimming shortened V by 1 base and J by 6 bases, and 3 bases separated the two germline ends. The CDR3 DNA reads TGCGCCAGCAGCCAAGGGCAGACCCAGTACTTC. This codes for CASSQGQTQYF.

A few counts support this clone. V is TRBV4-3 and J is TRBJ2-7; TRBD1 matches 7 bases. The CDR3 runs 17 residues. Trimming cost V 1 base and J 2 bases; bases outside gene matches: 11. CDR1 is LGHNA, CDR2 YSLEER, per germline. The CDR3: CASSQAPSQGMTYEQYF. In DNA, the CDR3 is TGCGCCAGCAGCCAAGCCCCGTCACAGGGGATGACCTACGAGCAGTACTTC.

As regards this clone: In the same sample, other DNA sequences code for this CDR3. V and J are TRBV7-7 and TRBJ2-7; weak D call: TRBD2 (6 bases). The germline gives CDR1 SSHAT, CDR2 FNYEAQ (reference sequence). V gave up 5 bases and J gave up 6 bases, with 14 bases separating them. The CDR3 runs to 13 residues. The CDR3 region has the DNA TGTGCCAGCAGCCCCAAGGTGGGGGGCGAGCAGTACTTC. Translated, it gives CASSPKVGGEQYF.

The DNA for the CDR3 is TGTGCCAGCAGTTACGGAGAGGGGAGCTATGGCTACACCTTC. Its protein is CASSYGEGSYGYTF. This sequence joins TRBV2 and TRBJ1-2; weak D call: TRBD1 (5 bases). Germline V CDR1 and CDR2: SNHLY, FYNNEI. The CDR3 is 14 amino acids. Trimming removed 5 bases from V and 4 bases from J, with 14 bases in between.

The V gene is TRBV29-1, the J gene TRBJ2-7; 13 nucleotides align to TRBD2. The ends lost 8 bases at V and 1 base at J; junction bases unmatched: 11. The CDR3 runs to 16 residues. From germline, CDR1 is SQVTM and CDR2 ANQGSEA. The CDR3 region is CSLLGLAGVRSYEQYF. The CDR3 DNA follows: TGCAGCCTACTCGGACTAGCGGGGGTCCGTTCCTACGAGCAGTACTTC.

J is TRBJ2-2 and V is TRBV2, with 10 nucleotides matching TRBD1. Germline CDR1 SNHLY, CDR2 FYNNEI. The CDR3 covers 16 residues. Trimming cost V 1 base and J 7 bases; bases outside gene matches: 6. The CDR3 loop reads CASSEVRTGGIGELFF. The CDR3, as DNA: TGTGCCAGCAGTGAAGTCAGGACAGGGGGAATCGGGGAGCTGTTTTTT. The full variable domain, with the rest looked up from reference TRBV2 and TRBJ2-2, is EPEVTQTPSHQVTQMGQEVILRCVPISNHLYFYWYRQILGQKVEFLVSFYNNEISEKSEIFDDQFSVERPDGSNFTLKIRSTKLEDSAMYFCASSEVRTGGIGELFFGEGSRLTVL.

This chain uses TRBV19 with TRBJ2-7; D is uncertain. Deletions cut 3 bases from V and 3 bases from J, with 9 bases between. From germline, CDR1 is LNHDA and CDR2 SQIVND (reference sequence). The length of the CDR3 is 13 residues. CDR3 sequence: CASSIARDYEQYF. Written as DNA, the CDR3 is TGTGCCAGTAGTATTGCCAGAGACTACGAGCAGTACTTC. The full variable domain, completed using reference TRBV19 and TRBJ2-7, is DGGITQSPKYLFRKEGQNVTLSCEQNLNHDAMYWYRQDPGQGLRLIYYSQIVNDFQKGDIAEGYSVSREKKESFPLTVTSAQKNPTAFYLCASSIARDYEQYFGPGTRLTVT.

The J gene is TRBJ2-1, the V gene TRBV7-8, with a weak D call TRBD2 (6 bases). The germline V gene encodes CDR1 SGHVS and CDR2 FQNEAQ. The V end was cut by 5 bases, the J end by 0 bases, with 14 bases between. The CDR3 is 16 amino acids. The CDR3 DNA reads as TGTGCCAGCAGCCCGATTCGCGGGGCCTCCTACAATGAGCAGTTCTTC. Translated, it gives CASSPIRGASYNEQFF.

This clone has only a few counts. The chain employs TRBV30 and TRBJ2-3, with D maybe TRBD2 (6 bases). Germline V lookup: CDR1 GTSNPN, CDR2 SVGIG (reference sequence). This CDR3 is built from 15 residues. The ends were cut back, 0 bases at V and 3 bases at J, with 13 bases in the middle. CDR3 sequence (DNA): TGTGCCTGGAGTGTACTCGGCGGGGTTACAGATACGCAGTATTTT. Protein: CAWSVLGGVTDTQYF.

V usage is TRBV25-1 and J usage is TRBJ1-1, with 7 bases lining up with TRBD1. CDR1 is MGHDK and CDR2 is SYGVNS in the germline V gene. The CDR3 has 13 amino acids. V was clipped by 10 bases and J by 4 bases; unmatched bases: 9. Written as DNA, the CDR3 is TGTGCCACCTCGACAGGGTGGGGCACTGAAGCTTTCTTT. It specifies CATSTGWGTEAFF.

The chain is built from TRBV10-3 and TRBJ1-1; no firm D call. This CDR3 has 14 residues. Germline lookup yields CDR1 ENHRY and CDR2 SYGVKD. Trimming pared 4 bases from V and 1 base from J, leaving 10 bases between. The CDR3 region has the DNA TGTGCCATCAGTGCGGGTGGCCGGAACACTGAAGCTTTCTTT. The encoded protein is CAISAGGRNTEAFF.

CDR3 bases: TGTGCCAGCAGCTCGGACTACGAGCAGTACTTC. Translating it yields CASSSDYEQYF. The chain is built from TRBV7-6 and TRBJ2-7; D call uncertain. CDR1 and CDR2 from the germline V gene are SGHVS and FNYEAQ. V lost 4 bases, J lost 3 bases, and 4 bases lay in between. This CDR3 is built from 11 residues.

The chain carries TRBV5-1 and TRBJ1-4; no definite D call. V lost 2 bases and J 5 bases, leaving 10 bases between the germline ends. Germline CDR1 and CDR2: SGHRS and YFSETQ. This CDR3 region has 14 residues. DNA for the CDR3: TGCGCCAGCAGCTTAAGGCAGCCGAATGAAAAACTGTTTTTT. This codes for CASSLRQPNEKLFF. Full variable domain (missing parts from reference TRBV5-1 and TRBJ1-4): KAGVTQTPRYLIKTRGQQVTLSCSPISGHRSVSWYQQTPGQGLQFLFEYFSETQRNKGNFPGRFSGRQFSNSRSEMNVSTLELGDSALYLCASSLRQPNEKLFFGSGTQLSVL.

The chain is built from TRBV9 and TRBJ2-1; 8 bases are shared with TRBD2. The V gene's germline CDR1 is SGDLS and CDR2 YYNGEE. Unmatched junction bases numbered 2, after V lost 0 bases and J lost 3 bases. The CDR3 length is 15 residues. CDR3 residues: CASSVGAGGYNEQFF. Here the CDR3 DNA reads TGTGCCAGCAGCGTAGGGGCGGGGGGCTACAATGAGCAGTTCTTC.

CDR3 sequence (DNA): TGTGCCAGCAGTGAACTAGGGAGGGCTGGGGAGACCCAGTACTTC. Translating it yields CASSELGRAGETQYF. V gene TRBV25-1 combines with J gene TRBJ2-5, with 7 positions matching TRBD2. V was pared by 2 bases and J by 5 bases, with 8 bases of the junction left unmatched. CDR1 and CDR2 (germline): MGHDK, SYGVNS. The CDR3 is 15 residues long.

The V gene is TRBV30, the J gene TRBJ1-1; D ambiguous. The germline V gene has CDR1 GTSNPN and CDR2 SVGIG (reference sequence). V gave up 0 bases and J gave up 5 bases, with 19 bases separating them. The CDR3 covers 16 residues. The CDR3 loop reads CAWSVSLGPTGTEAFF. The CDR3, as DNA: TGTGCCTGGAGTGTAAGCCTCGGACCTACTGGAACTGAAGCTTTCTTT.